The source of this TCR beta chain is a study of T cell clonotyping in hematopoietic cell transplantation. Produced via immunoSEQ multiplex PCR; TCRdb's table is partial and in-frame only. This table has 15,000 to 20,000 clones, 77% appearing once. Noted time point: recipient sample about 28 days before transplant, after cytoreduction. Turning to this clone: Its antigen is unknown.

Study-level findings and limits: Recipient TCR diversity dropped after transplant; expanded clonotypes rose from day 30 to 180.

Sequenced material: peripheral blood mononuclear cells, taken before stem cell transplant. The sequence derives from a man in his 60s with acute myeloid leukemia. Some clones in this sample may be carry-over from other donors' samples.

CDR3 bases: TGTGCCAGCAGCCGGTCGACAGATACGCAGTATTTT. Translating gives CASSRSTDTQYF. The chain recombines TRBV7-9 with TRBJ2-3, with D hard to call. V lost 5 bases and J 3 bases, leaving 6 bases between the germline ends. In germline, CDR1 is SEHNR, CDR2 FQNEAQ (reference sequence). CDR3 length: 12 amino acids.